Described below is a single T cell receptor (beta chain) sequence and its context. How the authors handled the data: Nucleated cell number was recorded as an estimate derived from reference gene primer amplification. TCRdb keeps only in-frame clones here, not all; method: immunoSEQ multiplex PCR. The V and J calls and clone size are taken from that table; D and trimming were inferred from the DNA. The sample holds about 110,000 clones, 71% seen once. The data stem from a study of blood T cell repertoires in COVID-19. Study as a whole: Some COVID-19 samples were acute and others convalescent; all came from the United States, Italy and Spain. PBMCs, B-cell-depleted T cells, or T cells provided the cDNA or gDNA that made up the material.

Looked up from germline, CDR1 is SGDLS and CDR2 is YYNGEE. This CDR3 region has 13 residues. V gave up 0 bases and J gave up 11 bases, with 13 bases separating them. Sequences were obtained from peripheral blood. This chain joins TRBV9 and TRBJ2-3; TRBD2 is a possible D gene (5 bases). The sequence was obtained from a human donor with acute or convalescent COVID-19. The donor label of this sample is uncertain. In DNA, the CDR3 is TGTGCCAGCAGCGTAGAAGGGAGCGTTATGCAGTATTTT. This gives the protein CASSVEGSVMQYF. Together with reference TRBV9 and TRBJ2-3, the CDR3 gives the full variable domain: DSGVTQTPKHLITATGQRVTLRCSPRSGDLSVYWYQQSLDQGLQFLIQYYNGEERAKGNILERFSAQQFPDLHSELNLSSLELGDSALYFCASSVEGSVMQYFGPGTRLTVL.